What follows describes a single T cell receptor beta chain. This sample was included in a study of cytotoxic CD8 clonotypes in ibrutinib-treated CLL. The CDR3 has 17 amino acids. V was cut by 2 bases and J by 0 bases, with 13 bases left in between. From germline, CDR1 is SGHDN and CDR2 FVKESK. The assay was immunoSEQ multiplex PCR, and TCRdb's table has in-frame clones only and misses some. The profile shows 250,000 to 350,000 clones, roughly three quarters of them singletons. The receptor was isolated from a human donor with chronic lymphocytic leukemia. The chain employs TRBV14 and TRBJ2-2; no firm D call. The sequences come from PBMCs, collected at disease progression, from a patient treated with ibrutinib. The CDR3 DNA is TGTGCCAGCAGCCAAATAAGATTTACAGCGAACACCGGGGAGCTGTTTTTT. Translated, it gives CASSQIRFTANTGELFF.